Each of the 7 T cell receptor beta chains below was sequenced from the same sample in a study of shared clonotypes between healthy human individuals (dated by TCRdb to 2020 to 2021). Library preparation employed the immunoSEQ multiplex PCR assay. TCRdb's version of the immuneACCESS table is confined to in-frame rearrangements and falls short of the full clone set. An unresolved V gene accounts for under half of the shortfall where checked; the remainder is of unknown origin. The sample has 2,500,000 or so clones on record, over 85% of them singletons. The top ten constitute 0.13% to 0.15% of the sample. Sequenced: naive CD4+ T cells sorted from blood. What the cell subset or site label conveys for this sample: CD45RA+ positively selected. The receptors shown here come from a man between 18 and 29 years old in good health.

The chain carries TRBV6-1 and TRBJ2-3, with 7 bases matching TRBD2. The germline CDR1 and CDR2 sequences are MNHNS and SASEGT. V lost 10 bases, J lost 0 bases, and 7 bases stayed unmatched. The CDR3 loop spans 14 amino acids. The CDR3 loop reads CATTSGASTDTQYF. The CDR3 DNA follows: TGTGCCACGACCAGCGGGGCTAGCACAGATACGCAGTATTTT.

This chain links TRBV18 with TRBJ1-6, with 8 bases that match TRBD1. Trimming cost V 5 bases and J 6 bases; bases outside gene matches: 12. CDR3 size: 17 residues. CDR1 and CDR2 from the germline V gene are KGHSH and LQKENI. CDR3 sequence reads: CASSYWARGRGNSPLHF. In DNA, the CDR3 is TGTGCCAGCTCATATTGGGCCAGGGGGCGCGGTAATTCACCCCTCCACTTT.

The chain uses TRBV28 and TRBJ1-3, with D tentatively TRBD1 (5 bases). Looked up from germline, CDR1 is MDHEN and CDR2 is SYDVKM. The V gene lost 5 bases and the J gene lost 0 bases, with 11 bases spanning the gap. This CDR3 has 15 residues. The DNA of the CDR3 is TGTGCCAGCAGTGAACAGGTTACCTCTGGAAACACCATATATTTT. Translated, it gives CASSEQVTSGNTIYF.

The chain links TRBV7-9 to TRBJ2-3, with D unresolved. Trimming cost V 2 bases and J 2 bases, with 5 bases left between them. Per germline, CDR1 SEHNR and CDR2 FQNEAQ (reference sequence). The CDR3 runs to 13 residues. CDR3 region: CASSLSHTDTQYF. CDR3 bases: TGTGCCAGCAGCTTATCCCACACAGATACGCAGTATTTT. The full variable domain, in which reference TRBV7-9 and TRBJ2-3 provide the parts outside the CDR3, is DTGVSQNPRHKITKRGQNVTFRCDPISEHNRLYWYRQTLGQGPEFLTYFQNEAQLEKSRLLSDRFSAERPKGSFSTLEIQRTEQGDSAMYLCASSLSHTDTQYFGPGTRLTVL.

The chain couples TRBV13 to TRBJ2-4, with D possibly called TRBD1 or TRBD2 (5 bases each). The CDR3 loop spans 18 amino acids. Germline V gene data show CDR1 as PRHDT and CDR2 as FYEKMQ (reference sequence). The germline V and J ends were trimmed by 4 bases and 0 bases, with 19 bases remaining between them. CDR3 in amino acids: CASSSPGTGKIAKNIQYF. The CDR3, as DNA: TGTGCCAGCAGCTCACCCGGGACCGGGAAAATAGCCAAAAACATTCAGTACTTC. Using reference TRBV13 and TRBJ2-4 for the parts outside the CDR3, the full variable domain is AAGVIQSPRHLIKEKRETATLKCYPIPRHDTVYWYQQGPGQDPQFLISFYEKMQSDKGSIPDRFSAQQFSDYHSELNMSSLELGDSALYFCASSSPGTGKIAKNIQYFGAGTRLSVL.

V gene TRBV6-1 combines with J gene TRBJ2-1, with D possibly TRBD1 on 6 matching bases. V was pared by 5 bases and J by 0 bases, with 11 bases between. The germline CDR1 and CDR2 sequences are MNHNS and SASEGT. There are 15 residues in the CDR3. The CDR3 coding sequence is TGTGCCAGCAGTACGACAGGAAGCTCCTACAATGAGCAGTTCTTC. It encodes CASSTTGSSYNEQFF.

This clone was observed a few times. The chain has TRBV5-6 and TRBJ1-1; D uncertain. The V end was cut by 4 bases, the J end by 5 bases, with 18 bases between. CDR3 length equals 15 residues. CDR1 is SGHDT, CDR2 YYEEEE, per germline. CDR3 sequence (DNA): TGTGCCAGCAGCCCCGGTCAGGCCCGGTTGACTGAAGCTTTCTTT. As protein: CASSPGQARLTEAFF.